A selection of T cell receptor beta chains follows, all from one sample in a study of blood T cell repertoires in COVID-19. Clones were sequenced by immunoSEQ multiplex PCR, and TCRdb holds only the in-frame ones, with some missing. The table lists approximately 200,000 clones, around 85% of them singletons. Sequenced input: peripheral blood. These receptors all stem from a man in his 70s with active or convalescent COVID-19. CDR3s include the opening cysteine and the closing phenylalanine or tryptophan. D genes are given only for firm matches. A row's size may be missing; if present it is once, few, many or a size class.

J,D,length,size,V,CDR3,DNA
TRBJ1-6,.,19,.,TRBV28,CASSFTTYGTGSYNSPLHF,TGTGCCAGCAGTTTTACCACTTACGGTACGGGCTCCTATAATTCACCCCTCCACTTT
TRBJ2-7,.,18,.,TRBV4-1,CASSHKNLDRGNLYEQYF,TGCGCCAGCAGCCACAAAAACCTGGACAGAGGGAACCTCTACGAGCAGTACTTC
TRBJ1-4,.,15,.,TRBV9,CASSVGQLPNEKLFF,TGTGCCAGCAGCGTGGGGCAGTTGCCTAATGAAAAACTGTTTTTT
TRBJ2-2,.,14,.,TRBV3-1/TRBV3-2,CASSRGSGTGELFF,TGTGCCAGCAGCCGAGGAAGCGGGACCGGGGAGCTGTTTTTT
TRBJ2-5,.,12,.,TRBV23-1,CASQGRQETQYF,TGCGCCAGCCAGGGTCGTCAAGAGACCCAGTACTTC
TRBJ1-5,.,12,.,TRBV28,CASTELNQPQHF,TGTGCCAGCACCGAACTTAATCAGCCCCAGCATTTT
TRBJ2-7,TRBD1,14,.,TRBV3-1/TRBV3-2,CASSQVGRGYEQYF,TGTGCCAGCAGCCAAGTCGGCAGGGGGTACGAGCAGTACTTC
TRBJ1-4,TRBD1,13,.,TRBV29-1,CSVLGTGDEKLFF,TGCAGCGTTTTAGGGACAGGGGATGAAAAACTGTTTTTT
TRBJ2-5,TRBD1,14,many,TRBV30,CAWSGRGRWKTQYF,TGTGCCTGGAGTGGTAGGGGGCGGTGGAAGACCCAGTACTTC
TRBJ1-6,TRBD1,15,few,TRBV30,CAWMRAGTGTSPLHF,TGTGCCTGGATGCGGGCCGGGACAGGGACTTCACCCCTCCACTTT
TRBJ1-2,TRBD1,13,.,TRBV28,CASSPGDSQGDTF,TGTGCCAGCAGTCCGGGGGACAGCCAAGGCGACACCTTC
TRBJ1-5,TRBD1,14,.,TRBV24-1,CATSDTGQNQPQHF,TGTGCCACCAGTGACACGGGACAGAATCAGCCCCAGCATTTT
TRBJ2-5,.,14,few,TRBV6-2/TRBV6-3,CASRPTGATETQYF,TGTGCCAGCAGACCTACTGGAGCGACGGAGACCCAGTACTTC
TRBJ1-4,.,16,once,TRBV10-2,CASSAAGDTGNEKLFF,TGCGCCAGCAGTGCGGCAGGGGATACGGGTAATGAAAAACTGTTTTTT
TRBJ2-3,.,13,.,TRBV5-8,CASSLREPDTQYF,TGTGCCAGCAGCTTGCGGGAGCCAGATACGCAGTATTTT
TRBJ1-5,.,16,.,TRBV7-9,CASSLIQGTAPSPQHF,TGTGCCAGCAGCTTAATTCAGGGGACGGCTCCATCGCCCCAGCATTTT
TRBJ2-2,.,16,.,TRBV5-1,CASSLPGAANTGELFF,TGCGCCAGCAGCTTGCCAGGGGCAGCGAACACCGGGGAGCTGTTTTTT
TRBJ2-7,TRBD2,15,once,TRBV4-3,CASSQSPGGAYEQYF,TGCGCCAGCAGCCAATCCCCGGGAGGTGCCTACGAGCAGTACTTC
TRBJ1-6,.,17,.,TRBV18,CASSPQQRRLYNSPLHF,TGTGCCAGCTCACCCCAACAGAGACGCCTCTATAATTCACCCCTCCACTTT
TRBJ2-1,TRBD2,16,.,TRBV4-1,CASSQSTSGSYNEQFF,TGCGCCAGCAGCCAATCGACTAGCGGCTCCTACAATGAGCAGTTCTTC
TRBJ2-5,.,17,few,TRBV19,CASSRIQQTKRQETQYF,TGTGCCAGTTCCCGAATCCAGCAGACAAAACGACAAGAGACCCAGTACTTC
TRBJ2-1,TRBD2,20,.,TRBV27,CASSFDRVWTSGSKGNEQFF,TGTGCCAGCAGTTTCGACAGGGTTTGGACTAGCGGGAGTAAGGGCAATGAGCAGTTCTTC
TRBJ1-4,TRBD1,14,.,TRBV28,CASRPQGALEKLFF,TGTGCCAGCAGACCACAGGGGGCGCTGGAAAAACTGTTTTTT
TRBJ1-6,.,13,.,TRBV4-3,CASSQDEGSPLHF,TGCGCCAGCAGCCAAGACGAGGGCTCACCCCTCCACTTT
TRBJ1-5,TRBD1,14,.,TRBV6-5,CASSGQGRNQPQHF,TGTGCCAGCAGCGGACAGGGTCGAAATCAGCCCCAGCATTTT
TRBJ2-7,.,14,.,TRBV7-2,CASSLGIGAYEQYF,TGTGCCAGCAGCCTAGGGATAGGGGCCTACGAGCAGTACTTC
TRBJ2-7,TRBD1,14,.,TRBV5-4,CASSLERTGGEQYF,TGTGCCAGCAGCTTGGAACGGACAGGTGGCGAGCAGTACTTC
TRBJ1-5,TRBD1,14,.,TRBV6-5,CASRPGQTREPQHF,TGTGCCAGCAGACCGGGACAGACACGTGAGCCCCAGCATTTT
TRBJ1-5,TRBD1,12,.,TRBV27,CASSTEGAPDHF,TGTGCCAGCAGTACGGAGGGGGCTCCAGACCATTTT
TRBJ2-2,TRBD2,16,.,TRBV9,CASSELAGWNTGELFF,TGTGCCAGCAGCGAGCTAGCGGGGTGGAACACCGGGGAGCTGTTTTTT
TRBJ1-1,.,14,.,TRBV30,CAWSAIGRNTEAFF,TGTGCCTGGAGTGCTATAGGGAGAAACACTGAAGCTTTCTTT
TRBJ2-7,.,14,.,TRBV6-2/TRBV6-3,CASSLTTGPYEQYF,TGTGCCAGCAGTTTAACGACAGGACCATACGAGCAGTACTTC
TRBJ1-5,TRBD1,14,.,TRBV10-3,CAISRTGGLQPQHF,TGTGCCATCAGTAGGACAGGGGGTTTGCAGCCCCAGCATTTT
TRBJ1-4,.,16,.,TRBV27,CASSFFPGATNEKLFF,TGTGCCAGCAGTTTCTTTCCAGGGGCAACTAATGAAAAACTGTTTTTT
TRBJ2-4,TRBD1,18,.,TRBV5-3,CARRPGQGKNLAKNIQYF,TGTGCCAGAAGGCCGGGACAGGGGAAAAACCTAGCCAAAAACATTCAGTACTTC
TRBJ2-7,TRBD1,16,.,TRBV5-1,CASSKTGTQASYEQYF,TGCGCCAGCAGCAAGACAGGGACCCAGGCTTCCTACGAGCAGTACTTC
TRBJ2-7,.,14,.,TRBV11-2,CASSLAGLPSEQYF,TGTGCCAGCAGCTTAGCCGGACTCCCCTCCGAGCAGTACTTC
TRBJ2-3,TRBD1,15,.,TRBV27,CASSITGGPTDTQYF,TGTGCCAGCAGTATTACAGGGGGCCCCACAGATACGCAGTATTTT
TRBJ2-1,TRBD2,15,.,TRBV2,CASGSGGGRYNEQFF,TGTGCCAGCGGGTCGGGCGGGGGGCGGTACAATGAGCAGTTCTTC
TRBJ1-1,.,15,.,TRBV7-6,CASSLVGGVNTEAFF,TGTGCCAGCAGCTTGGTTGGGGGGGTGAACACTGAAGCTTTCTTT
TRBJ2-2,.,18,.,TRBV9,CASNDLTGPPSGTGELFF,TGTGCCAGCAACGATTTAACAGGGCCCCCTTCGGGGACCGGGGAGCTGTTTTTT
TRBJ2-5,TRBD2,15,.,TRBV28,CASSSGRAKGETQYF,TGTGCCAGCAGTAGCGGGAGGGCGAAGGGAGAGACCCAGTACTTC
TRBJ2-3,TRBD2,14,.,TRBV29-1,CSVSSGSVPDTQYF,TGCAGCGTCAGTAGCGGGAGCGTCCCAGATACGCAGTATTTT
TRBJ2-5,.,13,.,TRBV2,CASSVGLQETQYF,TGTGCCAGCAGTGTGGGACTGCAAGAGACCCAGTACTTC
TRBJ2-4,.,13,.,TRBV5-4,CASSTRDKNIQYF,TGTGCCAGCAGCACTCGGGACAAAAACATTCAGTACTTC
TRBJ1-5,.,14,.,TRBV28,CAGVRGGSNQPQHF,TGTGCCGGAGTACGGGGGGGTAGCAATCAGCCCCAGCATTTT
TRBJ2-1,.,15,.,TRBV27,CASSSHPLYYNEQFF,TGTGCCAGCAGTTCTCACCCTCTCTACTACAATGAGCAGTTCTTC
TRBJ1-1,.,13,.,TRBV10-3,CAISLRENTEAFF,TGTGCCATCAGTCTTCGAGAGAACACTGAAGCTTTCTTT
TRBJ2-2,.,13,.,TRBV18,CASSQSYTGELFF,TGTGCCAGCTCACAATCCTACACCGGGGAGCTGTTTTTT
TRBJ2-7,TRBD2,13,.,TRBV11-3,CASSPSGGSEQYF,TGTGCCAGCAGCCCCTCGGGAGGGTCCGAGCAGTACTTC
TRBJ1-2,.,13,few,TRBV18,CASSPDRAGGYTF,TGTGCCAGCTCGCCGGACAGAGCGGGGGGCTACACCTTC
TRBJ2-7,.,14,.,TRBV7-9,CASSSDRSSYEQYF,TGTGCCAGCAGCTCAGACAGGAGCTCCTACGAGCAGTACTTC
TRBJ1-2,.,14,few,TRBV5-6,CASSPVTGTYGYTF,TGTGCCAGCAGCCCCGTTACAGGTACCTATGGCTACACCTTC
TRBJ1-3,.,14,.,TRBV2,CASSETTSGNTIYF,TGTGCCAGCAGTGAAACGACTTCTGGAAACACCATATATTTT
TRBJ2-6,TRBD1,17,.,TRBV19,CASSIRDRSSGANVLTF,TGTGCCAGTAGTATACGGGACAGGAGCTCTGGGGCCAACGTCCTGACTTTC
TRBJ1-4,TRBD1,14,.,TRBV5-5,CASSHYGQGAGLFF,TGTGCCAGCAGCCATTACGGACAGGGGGCCGGACTGTTTTTT
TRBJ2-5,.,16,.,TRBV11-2,CASSLFSGGGGETQYF,TGTGCCAGCAGCTTATTCTCGGGGGGCGGGGGAGAGACCCAGTACTTC
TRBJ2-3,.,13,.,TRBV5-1,CASSRVATDTQYF,TGCGCCAGCAGCCGGGTGGCCACAGATACGCAGTATTTT
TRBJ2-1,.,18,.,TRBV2,CASSYNLPLAGAPNEQFF,TGTGCCAGCAGTTATAACCTCCCTTTGGCGGGGGCTCCCAATGAGCAGTTCTTC